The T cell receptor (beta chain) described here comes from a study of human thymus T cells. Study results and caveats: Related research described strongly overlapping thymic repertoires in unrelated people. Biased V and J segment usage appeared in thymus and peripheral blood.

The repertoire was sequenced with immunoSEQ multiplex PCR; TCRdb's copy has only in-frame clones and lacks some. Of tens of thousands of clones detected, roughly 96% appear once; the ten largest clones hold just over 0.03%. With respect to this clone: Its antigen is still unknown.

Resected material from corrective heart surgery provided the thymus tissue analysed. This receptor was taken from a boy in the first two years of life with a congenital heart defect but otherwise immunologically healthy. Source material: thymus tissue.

The CDR3 spells CASSLATTGGYEQYF. The CDR3 DNA reads as TGCGCCAGCAGCTTGGCCACAACAGGGGGCTACGAGCAGTACTTC. This chain links TRBV5-1 with TRBJ2-7, with 8 bases fitting TRBD1. This CDR3 comprises 15 residues. Germline CDR1 reads SGHRS; CDR2 reads YFSETQ. With 0 bases clipped from V and 3 bases from J, the junction kept 5 bases outside the gene matches.